The 20 T cell receptor beta chains listed next were all sequenced from one sample in a study of Tregs in tolerant kidney transplant recipients. Repertoires were generated with immunoSEQ multiplex PCR, while TCRdb's copy carries only in-frame clones and drops some. The data hold several thousand clones, with 80% to 90% observed a single time. Sequences were derived from Tregs from blood, sampled before the transplant. All receptors derive from a human donor who received a combined kidney and bone marrow transplant.

V usage is TRBV10-3 and J usage is TRBJ1-2; D is unresolved. This CDR3 contains 14 residues. Trimming removed 5 bases from V and 4 bases from J, with 14 bases in between. Per germline, CDR1 ENHRY and CDR2 SYGVKD. CDR3 protein: CAISSLESVYGYTF. The CDR3, as DNA: TGTGCCATCAGTAGCCTTGAGTCCGTCTATGGCTACACCTTC.

This chain joins TRBV2 and TRBJ2-7; weak D call: TRBD1 (5 bases). The CDR3 sequence is 13 residues long. V was clipped by 9 bases and J by 2 bases, with 14 bases between them. In germline, CDR1 is SNHLY, CDR2 FYNNEI. CDR3 bases: TGTGCCAGTACCTGGCAGGGTCCCTACGAGCAGTACTTC. Its protein is CASTWQGPYEQYF.

V is TRBV25-1 and J is TRBJ2-7, with 8 bases identical to TRBD1. Germline CDR1 is MGHDK and CDR2 is SYGVNS. CDR3 length: 15 amino acids. V gave up 6 bases and J gave up 5 bases; unmatched junction bases: 12. The CDR3 DNA follows: TGTGCCAGCAGGGTTGCCGGACAGGGCACCCACGAGCAGTACTTC. Amino acid sequence: CASRVAGQGTHEQYF.

The rearrangement links TRBV5-1 to TRBJ2-7; 9 nucleotides match TRBD1. This CDR3 has 15 residues. After removal of 4 bases from V and 3 bases from J, the junction contained 8 bases not matched to a gene. Germline V gene lookup returns CDR1 SGHRS and CDR2 YFSETQ. The CDR3 loop reads CASSAGGTGNYEQYF. CDR3 bases: TGCGCCAGCAGCGCGGGTGGGACAGGGAACTACGAGCAGTACTTC.

This chain links TRBV6-1 with TRBJ1-2; 11 bases match TRBD1. Germline V lookup: CDR1 MNHNS, CDR2 SASEGT. The CDR3 has 15 amino acids. Losses at the gene ends were 4 bases for V and 5 bases for J; bases not matched to a gene: 6. The chain's CDR3 is CASSGPGQGEYGYTF. CDR3 nucleotides: TGTGCCAGCAGTGGACCGGGACAGGGGGAATATGGCTACACCTTC.

The rearrangement links TRBV29-1 to TRBJ2-2; 7 bases are a match to TRBD1. Germline lookup yields CDR1 SQVTM and CDR2 ANQGSEA. The CDR3 spans 14 residues. V was clipped by 3 bases and J by 0 bases; unmatched bases: 1. CDR3 protein: CSVDGTANTGELFF. In DNA form, the CDR3 reads TGCAGCGTTGATGGGACAGCGAACACCGGGGAGCTGTTTTTT.

The chain uses TRBV2 and TRBJ2-3; the match to TRBD1 covers 8 bases. Germline loops: CDR1 SNHLY, CDR2 FYNNEI. This CDR3 is 16 amino acids long. Trimming cost V 0 bases and J 5 bases; bases outside gene matches: 7. CDR3 nucleotide sequence: TGTGCCAGCAGTGAAGCGTGGACAGGGATAGGAGATACGCAGTATTTT. It codes for CASSEAWTGIGDTQYF.

The V and J genes are TRBV7-2 and TRBJ1-4; maybe TRBD1 (6 bases). From germline, CDR1 is SGHTA and CDR2 FQGNSA. The length of the CDR3 is 13 residues. V was trimmed by 5 bases and J by 8 bases, leaving 12 bases between them. The DNA for the CDR3 is TGTGCCAGCAGCACCTACAGGGCCGAAAAACTGTTTTTT. It encodes CASSTYRAEKLFF.

V gene TRBV18 combines with J gene TRBJ2-1; D might be TRBD2 (6 bases). V dropped 2 bases and J dropped 4 bases, with 18 bases sitting between them. The germline V gene encodes CDR1 KGHSH and CDR2 LQKENI. The CDR3 sequence is 17 residues long. CDR3 sequence (DNA): TGTGCCAGCTCACCATTCAGTAGCGGTTTTAATTACAATGAGCAGTTCTTC. It yields the protein CASSPFSSGFNYNEQFF.

Only one count was recorded for this clone. V usage is TRBV27 and J usage is TRBJ2-5; 8 nucleotides match TRBD2. The J segment lost 0 bases and the V segment lost 3 bases, leaving 3 bases of the junction unmatched. This CDR3 region has 15 residues. Germline CDR1 and CDR2: MNHEY and SMNVEV (reference sequence). The CDR3 DNA reads TGTGCCAGCAGTTTTTCTAGCGGGTACCAAGAGACCCAGTACTTC. Protein: CASSFSSGYQETQYF.

This rearrangement joins TRBV19 to TRBJ1-4, with a tentative D call TRBD1 (6 bases). Germline loops: CDR1 LNHDA, CDR2 SQIVND (reference sequence). The V and J ends lost 7 bases and 5 bases respectively, with 17 bases between them. The CDR3 runs 15 residues. The CDR3 loop is CASTHAGAGNEKLFF. The CDR3 region has the DNA TGTGCCAGTACCCACGCAGGGGCCGGGAATGAAAAACTGTTTTTT.

The count of this clone is one. The genes are TRBV7-2 and TRBJ2-7, with 7 bases identical to TRBD2. The CDR3 runs to 16 residues. Germline V gene sequence: CDR1 SGHTA, CDR2 FQGNSA. Germline trimming cut 1 base from V and 2 bases from J; bases unmatched to any gene: 8. CDR3 DNA: TGTGCCAGCAGCTTAGAGGCTAGCGGATTACCCTACGAGCAGTACTTC. Protein sequence: CASSLEASGLPYEQYF.

The chain combines TRBV2 with TRBJ1-3, with a weak D call TRBD1 (6 bases). Trimming stripped 4 bases from V and 4 bases from J, with 14 bases between. Germline V lookup: CDR1 SNHLY, CDR2 FYNNEI. The CDR3 spans 15 residues. CDR3 coding DNA: TGTGCCAGCAGTGGCGGGGGCAGGGCAGGAAACACCATATATTTT. It encodes CASSGGGRAGNTIYF. Full variable domain (missing parts from reference TRBV2 and TRBJ1-3): EPEVTQTPSHQVTQMGQEVILRCVPISNHLYFYWYRQILGQKVEFLVSFYNNEISEKSEIFDDQFSVERPDGSNFTLKIRSTKLEDSAMYFCASSGGGRAGNTIYFGEGSWLTVV.

The CDR3 is CASSPLRDNQPQHF. The CDR3 bases are TGTGCCAGCTCACCTTTGAGGGACAATCAGCCCCAGCATTTT. The V call is TRBV18, the J call TRBJ1-5; D not resolved. CDR1 is KGHSH and CDR2 is LQKENI in the germline V gene. The V end lost 3 bases, the J end lost 3 bases, and 9 bases lay between the germline ends. CDR3 size: 14 residues.

This rearrangement joins TRBV28 to TRBJ1-5; tentatively, D is TRBD1 (5 bases). There are 15 residues in the CDR3. CDR1 is MDHEN and CDR2 is SYDVKM in the germline V gene. Between the trimmed V and J ends, which lost 8 bases and 3 bases, there was a span of 17 bases. CDR3 sequence (DNA): TGTGCCAGCCTTCGTGTCCGACAGACCAATCAGCCCCAGCATTTT. It is translated as CASLRVRQTNQPQHF.

The genes are TRBV9 and TRBJ2-1; 9 nucleotides agree with TRBD2. J lost 3 bases, V lost 4 bases, and 17 bases had no gene match. This CDR3 is 19 amino acids long. Looked up from germline, CDR1 is SGDLS and CDR2 is YYNGEE. CDR3 sequence (DNA): TGTGCCAGCAGCCCCAGCGGGGCGGGAGGGTCTTCCCTCTACAATGAGCAGTTCTTC. Protein product: CASSPSGAGGSSLYNEQFF.

The rearrangement uses TRBV29-1 and TRBJ2-5, with 9 nucleotides matching TRBD1. Germline V gene data show CDR1 as SQVTM and CDR2 as ANQGSEA. The CDR3 is made up of 12 amino acids. Trimming took 4 bases from V and 5 from J; bases not matched to a gene: 2. The CDR3 here is CSVGQGGETQYF. The CDR3 DNA is TGCAGCGTTGGACAGGGGGGCGAGACCCAGTACTTC.

The rearrangement uses TRBV15 and TRBJ2-3; TRBD2 agrees at 7 bases. The V segment lost 1 base and the J segment 9 bases; nucleotides outside the gene matches: 4. The CDR3 has 13 amino acids. Germline CDR1 is LNHNV and CDR2 is YYDKDF (reference sequence). In DNA, the CDR3 is TGTGCCACCAGCAGAGCGGGGGGAGGGACGCAGTATTTT. This translates into CATSRAGGGTQYF.

This chain links TRBV2 with TRBJ1-5, with D unresolved. The CDR3 is made up of 15 amino acids. In germline, CDR1 is SNHLY, CDR2 FYNNEI. Trimming took off 0 bases at V and 4 bases at J, with 10 bases between the two ends. CDR3 coding DNA: TGTGCCAGCAGTGAAGCGCTTGGGCAGAATCAGCCCCAGCATTTT. Translating gives CASSEALGQNQPQHF.

The chain uses TRBV7-9 and TRBJ2-5, with TRBD2 matching 8 bases. The CDR3 contains 14 residues. V dropped 2 bases and J dropped 4; count of bases not matched to a gene: 3. Germline assignment: CDR1 SEHNR and CDR2 FQNEAQ (reference sequence). The CDR3 here is CASSLTAGGETQYF. The CDR3 region has the DNA TGTGCCAGCAGCTTAACGGCGGGAGGAGAGACCCAGTACTTC.